This passage covers 22 T cell receptor beta chains from one sample sequenced in a study of T cell repertoires in aging, cancer and after chemotherapy. A mixed TRB-A/B primer pool amplified rearranged TRB by multiplex touch-down PCR. TCRdb reanalysed the multiplex PCR reads using MiXCR and keeps one entry per CDR3 protein. The table shows 10,000 or so distinct CDR3 sequences, with less than 30% occurring only once. Peripheral blood genomic DNA, not sorted cells or RNA, was the template. The sequenced sample was blood. The source is a human donor in good health.

The rearrangement joins TRBV7-9 to TRBJ2-1; the D call may be TRBD1 or TRBD2 (6 bases each). Trimming cost V 1 base and J 7 bases, with 14 bases left between them. CDR3 size: 15 residues. Germline V gene sequence: CDR1 SEHNR, CDR2 FQNEAQ (reference sequence). In DNA form, the CDR3 reads TGTGCCAGCAGCTTAGTAGGGGGGAGCCGGAATGAGCAGTTCTTC. As protein: CASSLVGGSRNEQFF.

This clonotype was picked up a small number of times. The chain employs TRBV18 and TRBJ2-7; no clear D gene. CDR1 KGHSH and CDR2 LQKENI come from the germline V gene. V was cut by 1 base and J by 2 bases, with 12 bases left in between. The CDR3 totals 15 residues. CDR3: CASSPQSEVTYEQYF. For the CDR3, the DNA is TGTGCCAGCTCACCACAAAGTGAGGTCACCTACGAGCAGTACTTC. The full variable domain, its missing parts supplied by reference TRBV18 and TRBJ2-7, is NAGVMQNPRHLVRRRGQEARLRCSPMKGHSHVYWYRQLPEEGLKFMVYLQKENIIDESGMPKERFSAEFPKEGPSILRIQQVVRGDSAAYFCASSPQSEVTYEQYFGPGTRLTVT.

By sample share, this clonotype is medium-sized. The rearrangement uses TRBV6-5 and TRBJ1-5; unclear D gene. The CDR3 covers 13 residues. The ends were cut back, 6 bases at V and 4 bases at J, with 10 bases in the middle. CDR1 MNHEY and CDR2 SVGAGI come from the germline V gene. The CDR3 reads CASSYDGNQPQHF. The CDR3 DNA reads as TGTGCCAGCAGCTACGACGGGAATCAGCCCCAGCATTTT.

This clonotype is medium-sized. The gene calls are TRBV6-5 and TRBJ1-1; 11 bases are a match to TRBD1. Germline lookup yields CDR1 MNHEY and CDR2 SVGAGI. The CDR3 is made up of 17 amino acids. V lost 0 bases and J lost 0; bases outside the gene matches: 3. As DNA, the CDR3 is TGTGCCAGCAGTTACTCGGGACAGGGGGGGATGAACACTGAAGCTTTCTTT. As protein: CASSYSGQGGMNTEAFF.

In its sample, this clonotype ranks as medium-sized. V gene TRBV7-3 combines with J gene TRBJ1-6; maybe TRBD1 (6 bases). There are 16 residues in the CDR3. V was trimmed by 1 base and J by 8 bases, leaving 15 bases between them. Per germline, CDR1 SGHTA and CDR2 FQGTGA. The CDR3 sequence is CASSLNGLAGDSPLHF. CDR3 sequence (DNA): TGTGCCAGCAGCTTAAACGGACTCGCAGGGGATTCACCCCTCCACTTT.

The chain couples TRBV7-9 to TRBJ2-7, with 9 bases that match TRBD1. Unmatched junction bases numbered 4, after V lost 4 bases and J lost 3 bases. The CDR3 has 14 amino acids. Germline values: CDR1 SEHNR, CDR2 FQNEAQ (reference sequence). CDR3 coding DNA: TGTGCCAGCAGCTGGGGGACAGGGATCTACGAGCAGTACTTC. Encoded protein: CASSWGTGIYEQYF.

This clonotype was seen more than once but under ten times. This rearrangement joins TRBV7-9 to TRBJ2-2; 9 bases match TRBD2. In germline, CDR1 is SEHNR, CDR2 FQNEAQ (reference sequence). The CDR3 has 16 amino acids. Trimming at V came to 4 bases and at J to 1 base, leaving 4 bases not matched to a gene. The CDR3 sequence: CASSSRLAENTGELFF. Written as DNA, the CDR3 is TGTGCCAGCAGCTCTCGACTAGCGGAGAACACCGGGGAGCTGTTTTTT. The whole variable domain, filled in from reference TRBV7-9 and TRBJ2-2, reads DTGVSQNPRHKITKRGQNVTFRCDPISEHNRLYWYRQTLGQGPEFLTYFQNEAQLEKSRLLSDRFSAERPKGSFSTLEIQRTEQGDSAMYLCASSSRLAENTGELFFGEGSRLTVL.

The chain joins TRBV6-6 to TRBJ1-5, with D hard to call. There are 11 residues in the CDR3. CDR1 MNHNY and CDR2 SVGAGI come from the germline V gene (reference sequence). V lost 2 bases to trimming and J lost 8 bases, with 4 bases between them. Here the CDR3 DNA reads TGTGCCAGCAGTTACGGGGAGCCCCAGCATTTT. It is translated as CASSYGEPQHF.

V is TRBV4-1 and J is TRBJ1-6; D is unclear. CDR3 length: 13 residues. Between the trimmed V and J ends, which lost 4 bases and 8 bases, there was a span of 9 bases. Germline V gene sequence: CDR1 MGHRA, CDR2 YSYEKL. CDR3 sequence reads: CASSLHEDSPLHF. DNA for the CDR3: TGCGCCAGCAGCCTCCACGAGGATTCACCCCTCCACTTT.

V and J are TRBV24-1 and TRBJ1-5, with D possibly TRBD1 on 5 matching bases. Trimming removed 6 bases at V and 7 bases at J, with 12 bases between. This CDR3 comprises 13 residues. Per germline, CDR1 KGHDR and CDR2 SFDVKD. The CDR3 DNA reads TGTGCCACCAGTTCATGGGGGATACAGCCCCAGCATTTT. Translating it yields CATSSWGIQPQHF.

This clonotype was observed a few times. The chain has TRBV14 and TRBJ1-1; no reliable D call. Germline values: CDR1 SGHDN, CDR2 FVKESK. The V end was cut by 3 bases, the J end by 1 base, with 9 bases between. There are 14 residues in the CDR3. The chain's CDR3 is CASSQHTANTEAFF. The CDR3 region has the DNA TGTGCCAGCAGCCAGCATACAGCGAACACTGAAGCTTTCTTT.

This clonotype was seen a handful of times. This sequence joins TRBV6-6 and TRBJ1-4, with D possibly TRBD1 on 5 matching bases. This CDR3 spans 17 amino acids. The V and J ends lost 4 bases and 5 bases respectively, with 20 bases between them. Germline V gene lookup returns CDR1 MNHNY and CDR2 SVGAGI (reference sequence). CDR3 in amino acids: CASSSGTFSGANEKLFF. DNA for the CDR3: TGTGCCAGCAGTTCCGGGACCTTTAGTGGGGCGAATGAAAAACTGTTTTTT.

In this sample, this clonotype turned up once. The chain uses TRBV2 and TRBJ1-1, with D unclear. The germline gives CDR1 SNHLY, CDR2 FYNNEI. V lost 11 bases, J lost 0 bases, and 16 bases lay in between. This CDR3 comprises 14 residues. In DNA form, the CDR3 reads TGTGCCGATTCCTGGGCAGAAGTGAACACTGAAGCTTTCTTT. It translates to CADSWAEVNTEAFF.

J is TRBJ1-5 and V is TRBV19, with TRBD1 as a possible D gene (6 bases). This CDR3 contains 18 residues. Germline CDR1 LNHDA, CDR2 SQIVND (reference sequence). V was shortened by 3 bases and J by 5 bases, with 23 bases between the two germline ends. The CDR3 DNA sequence: TGTGCCAGTAGTATCCCGGGGGGCAGGACCACACGAGATCAGCCCCAGCATTTT. Its protein product is CASSIPGGRTTRDQPQHF.

This clonotype has a handful of counts. J is TRBJ2-1 and V is TRBV6-5; TRBD2 matches at 8 bases. CDR1 is MNHEY, CDR2 SVGAGI, per germline. V shed 0 bases and J 5 bases; nucleotides not matched to a gene: 12. The CDR3 is 18 amino acids. Here the CDR3 DNA reads TGTGCCAGCAGTTACTCGAGCCGAAGCGGGAGTAGGGACAATGAGCAGTTCTTC. Amino acids: CASSYSSRSGSRDNEQFF.

The chain employs TRBV10-3 and TRBJ2-3; weak D call: TRBD2 (5 bases). The germline CDR1 and CDR2 sequences are ENHRY and SYGVKD. Trimming cost V 3 bases and J 9 bases, with 13 bases left between them. CDR3 size: 13 residues. The CDR3 DNA reads as TGTGCCATCAGTGAAACGGGAAGGGAGACGCAGTATTTT. It encodes CAISETGRETQYF.

On this clonotype itself: Compared with germline, one end of the junction differs, possibly owing to a read error. This sequence joins TRBV12-3 or TRBV12-4 and TRBJ2-3, with 10 bases matching TRBD2. The CDR3 length is 17 residues. CDR3: CARTQREGRCFTDTKYF. The CDR3 bases are TGTGCCAGGACACAGCGGGAGGGCCGGTGTTTCACAGATACGAAGTATTTT.

This chain joins TRBV6-4 and TRBJ2-1; TRBD2 matches at 12 bases. The V gene end was trimmed by 2 bases and the J gene end by 7 bases; junction bases not matched to a gene: 0. The germline V gene has CDR1 MRHNA and CDR2 SNTAGT. The CDR3 contains 14 residues. CDR3 in DNA: TGTGCCAGCAGTGACGGGACTAGCGGGAATGAGCAGTTCTTC. This codes for CASSDGTSGNEQFF.

A few counts support this clonotype. V gene TRBV27 combines with J gene TRBJ1-1; tentatively, D is TRBD1 (5 bases). CDR3 length: 12 residues. V dropped 2 bases and J dropped 4 bases, with 5 bases sitting between them. Germline V gives CDR1 MNHEY, CDR2 SMNVEV (reference sequence). DNA of the CDR3: TGTGCCAGCAGTTTAAGGGGCACTGAAGCTTTCTTT. It specifies CASSLRGTEAFF.

A few counts support this clonotype. The junction departs from germline at one end; a sequencing error may be responsible. CDR3 in DNA: TGTGCCATCAGTGAAACCGATCAGCCCCAGCATTTT. It yields the protein CAISETDQPQHF. V gene TRBV6-5 combines with J gene TRBJ1-5, with unresolved D. Germline values: CDR1 MNHEY, CDR2 SVGAGI. The CDR3 is 12 amino acids.

This clonotype rates as medium-sized (0.01 to 0.1%). V and J are TRBV27 and TRBJ2-7, with 9 bases lining up with TRBD2. V lost 0 bases, J lost 4 bases, and 4 bases stayed unmatched. Germline-derived CDR1 and CDR2 are MNHEY and SMNVEV (reference sequence). The CDR3 runs to 15 residues. CDR3: CASSLSAGGAYEQYF. The CDR3, as DNA: TGTGCCAGCAGTTTATCAGCGGGAGGTGCTTACGAGCAGTACTTC.

The chain uses TRBV15 and TRBJ2-1, with 10 nucleotides matching TRBD2. With 6 bases clipped from V and 7 bases from J, the junction kept 9 bases outside the gene matches. This CDR3 is 15 amino acids long. Germline CDR1 is LNHNV and CDR2 is YYDKDF (reference sequence). The DNA for the CDR3 is TGTGCCACCAGTTTAGCGGGAGGATCATGGAATGAGCAGTTCTTC. Its protein product is CATSLAGGSWNEQFF.